Listed below are T cell receptor beta chains from one sample, sequenced in a study of post-analysis software for immune sequencing data. TCRdb independently ran MiXCR on the PCR reads; one entry per CDR3 protein. There are under 200,000 distinct CDR3 sequences in the sample; approximately 30% occur only once, and more than 3% lies in the top ten. The material sequenced was blood. The receptors here all came from a girl aged 2 to 17 with multiple sclerosis. Each CDR3 is given with its conserved first and last residue. A D gene is named only where the DNA matches it firmly. Where a row states a size, it is once, few, many or the class of an expanded clone; other rows omit it.

D: NA; size: NA; J: TRBJ2-4; V: TRBV20-1; DNA: TGCAGTGCTAGGGATTTAGCGGACATTCAGTACTTC; CDR3: CSARDLADIQYF
D: TRBD1; size: NA; J: TRBJ1-5; V: TRBV5-5; DNA: TGTGCCAGCACCCCCTCGGGACAGGGTCTGAATCAGCCCCAGCATTTT; CDR3: CASTPSGQGLNQPQHF
D: NA; size: few; J: TRBJ1-1; V: TRBV5-1; DNA: TGCGCCAGCAGCTTGGGTAGGGCAGGGGACACTGAAGCTTTCTTT; CDR3: CASSLGRAGDTEAFF
D: NA; size: many; J: TRBJ1-4; V: TRBV6-5; DNA: TGTGCCAGCAGTTACTCGATGGGGGAGGCAACTAATGAAAAACTGTTTTTT; CDR3: CASSYSMGEATNEKLFF
D: NA; size: NA; J: TRBJ2-3; V: TRBV5-1; DNA: TGCGCCAGCAGCTTGGTGGATTCCGCAGATACGCGGTATTTT; CDR3: CASSLVDSADTRYF
D: TRBD1; size: many; J: TRBJ2-5; V: TRBV5-1; DNA: TGCGCCACATCGACGACAGGGGCCGTAGGGACCCAGTACTTC; CDR3: CATSTTGAVGTQYF
D: TRBD2; size: few; J: TRBJ2-5; V: TRBV7-9; DNA: TGTGCCGGCAGCTCCGGACTAGCGGGTCCCCAAGAGACCCAGTACTTC; CDR3: CAGSSGLAGPQETQYF
D: NA; size: few; J: TRBJ2-1; V: TRBV15; DNA: TGTGCCACCAGCAGATCCCCTGGGCGGAGCTCCTACAATGAGCAGTTCTTC; CDR3: CATSRSPGRSSYNEQFF
D: NA; size: NA; J: TRBJ1-5; V: TRBV5-8; DNA: TGTGCCAGCAGCTTAATCAATAGCAATCAGCCCCAGCATTTT; CDR3: CASSLINSNQPQHF
D: NA; size: many; J: TRBJ2-7; V: TRBV20-1; DNA: TGCAGTGCTAGAGCAACAGGGATGGTTTTAAACTACGAGCAGTACTTC; CDR3: CSARATGMVLNYEQYF
D: NA; size: many; J: TRBJ2-7; V: TRBV7-9; DNA: TGTGCCAGCAGCTCCCGGGGACGGGACGAGCAGTACTTC; CDR3: CASSSRGRDEQYF
D: NA; size: many; J: TRBJ2-7; V: TRBV10-3; DNA: TGTGCCATTAGGTTACAGGGCGGCGAGCAGTACTTC; CDR3: CAIRLQGGEQYF
D: NA; size: NA; J: TRBJ1-1; V: TRBV18; DNA: TGTGCCAGCTCACCGGGAGTCACCCCGAACACTGAAGCTTTCTTT; CDR3: CASSPGVTPNTEAFF
D: NA; size: many; J: TRBJ2-4; V: TRBV20-1; DNA: TGCAGTGCTACTCCCGGGCAGGTTCGGTCGGCCAAAAACATTCAGTACTTC; CDR3: CSATPGQVRSAKNIQYF
D: TRBD1; size: NA; J: TRBJ1-2; V: TRBV12-3/TRBV12-4; DNA: TGTGCCTGCAGGGCGGGACAGAACTATGGCTACACCTTC; CDR3: CACRAGQNYGYTF
D: NA; size: few; J: TRBJ2-7; V: TRBV29-1; DNA: TGCAGCGTTGTGACACTCAGGGGTAGTGAGCAGTACTTC; CDR3: CSVVTLRGSEQYF
D: TRBD2; size: many; J: TRBJ2-7; V: TRBV28; DNA: TGTGCCAGCAGTTCAACTCGGACTAGCGAACCCTACGAGCAGTACTTC; CDR3: CASSSTRTSEPYEQYF
D: NA; size: NA; J: TRBJ1-5; V: TRBV20-1; DNA: TGCAGTGCTACTCGACAACATAGCAATCAGCCCCAGCATTTT; CDR3: CSATRQHSNQPQHF
D: NA; size: few; J: TRBJ2-1; V: TRBV28; DNA: TGTGCCAGTTCACGTGGACAGATGAGCGGGTATGGCCTATACAATGAGCAGTTCTTC; CDR3: CASSRGQMSGYGLYNEQFF
D: TRBD1; size: NA; J: TRBJ2-7; V: TRBV6-5; DNA: TGTGCCAGCAGCACCACAGGGGTCGAGCAGTACTTC; CDR3: CASSTTGVEQYF
D: TRBD2; size: NA; J: TRBJ2-2; V: TRBV20-1; DNA: TGCAGTGCTAGAGGAAGCGGGAGAAACACCGGGGAACGGTTTTTT; CDR3: CSARGSGRNTGERFF
D: NA; size: NA; J: TRBJ1-1; V: TRBV29-1; DNA: TGCAGCGCCCGACAGGTGATGAACACTGAAGCTTTCTTT; CDR3: CSARQVMNTEAFF
D: TRBD1; size: NA; J: TRBJ1-2; V: TRBV29-1; DNA: TGCAGCGTCCTTACTGTCCCGGGACAGGTGGACTATGGCTACACCTTC; CDR3: CSVLTVPGQVDYGYTF
D: TRBD1; size: NA; J: TRBJ2-5; V: TRBV2; DNA: TGTGCCAGCATGGGACAGAAACTAGTGGGGGCGAATGAGCAGTACTTC; CDR3: CASMGQKLVGANEQYF
D: NA; size: few; J: TRBJ2-7; V: TRBV28; DNA: TGTGCCAGCAGTGGCGGAGCCTACGAGCAGTACTTC; CDR3: CASSGGAYEQYF
D: NA; size: many; J: TRBJ2-1; V: TRBV20-1; DNA: TGCAGTGCAACCCCCCGGGGGCGAGCGGCTGCCTACAATGAGCAGTTCTTC; CDR3: CSATPRGRAAAYNEQFF
D: NA; size: many; J: TRBJ1-1; V: TRBV20-1; DNA: TGCAGTGCCCACACGTACCGGGACGATCCCTCCAAGGCTTTCTTT; CDR3: CSAHTYRDDPSKAFF
D: TRBD2; size: NA; J: TRBJ2-5; V: TRBV5-6; DNA: TGTGCCAGCAGCCTCCGCGGGGGGGAGACCCAGTACTTC; CDR3: CASSLRGGETQYF
D: NA; size: many; J: TRBJ2-7; V: TRBV28; DNA: TGTGCCAGCACCGAGGCCCAGGGAGGTTCCTACGAGCAGTACTTC; CDR3: CASTEAQGGSYEQYF
D: NA; size: many; J: TRBJ2-7; V: TRBV12-3/TRBV12-4; DNA: TGTGCCAGCAGTTGGGGGCGCGAATCCTACGAGCAGTACTTC; CDR3: CASSWGRESYEQYF
D: NA; size: few; J: TRBJ2-3; V: TRBV20-1; DNA: TGCAGTGCTAGAGATGGGAGCGACCTAACAGATACGCAGTATTTT; CDR3: CSARDGSDLTDTQYF
D: NA; size: many; J: TRBJ2-3; V: TRBV19; DNA: TGTGCCAGCAAAGACTCGTTCCGCACAGATACGCAGTATTTT; CDR3: CASKDSFRTDTQYF
D: TRBD1; size: few; J: TRBJ2-2; V: TRBV5-1; DNA: TGCGCCAGCAGCTTGTCTACAGGGGGTCTGAACACCGGGGAGCTGTTTTTT; CDR3: CASSLSTGGLNTGELFF
D: NA; size: many; J: TRBJ1-2; V: TRBV29-1; DNA: TGCAGCGTTGTTGGCGGGGGCTACACCTTC; CDR3: CSVVGGGYTF
D: TRBD2; size: many; J: TRBJ2-1; V: TRBV5-1; DNA: TGCGCCAGCAGCTTCCGTACTAGCGGGAACAATGAGCAGTTCTTC; CDR3: CASSFRTSGNNEQFF
D: TRBD1; size: NA; J: TRBJ2-1; V: TRBV6-1; DNA: TGTGCCAGCAGTGCAAAACAGGGGAGCTCCTACAATAAGCAGTTCTTC; CDR3: CASSAKQGSSYNKQFF
D: TRBD1; size: many; J: TRBJ2-1; V: TRBV20-1; DNA: TGCAGTGCTTACGACAGGGGCAATGAGCAGTTCTTC; CDR3: CSAYDRGNEQFF
D: NA; size: NA; J: TRBJ2-7; V: TRBV11-2; DNA: TGTGCCAGCAGCCCACAGGTTCCCCGGTTTTACGAGCAGTACTTC; CDR3: CASSPQVPRFYEQYF
D: NA; size: few; J: TRBJ2-3; V: TRBV20-1; DNA: TGCAGTGTCACACAGGGAGATACGCAGTATTTT; CDR3: CSVTQGDTQYF
D: TRBD2; size: few; J: TRBJ2-2; V: TRBV20-1; DNA: TGCAGTGCTAGAGCTAGCGGGAGGGTGAACACCGGGGAGCTGTTTTTT; CDR3: CSARASGRVNTGELFF
D: TRBD1; size: NA; J: TRBJ2-3; V: TRBV29-1; DNA: TGCAGCGTTGGACAGGGAATGACAGATACGCAGTATTTT; CDR3: CSVGQGMTDTQYF
D: NA; size: many; J: TRBJ1-2; V: TRBV29-1; DNA: TGCAGCGTTGAAAACCCGGCCTATGGCTACACCTTC; CDR3: CSVENPAYGYTF
D: TRBD1; size: NA; J: TRBJ1-2; V: TRBV6-1; DNA: TGTGCCAGCAGGGGACAGGGAAGCCGCTATGGCTACACCTTC; CDR3: CASRGQGSRYGYTF
D: TRBD2; size: NA; J: TRBJ2-7; V: TRBV20-1; DNA: TGCAGTGCTCACAAGCCGGGACTAGCGGGCCGCTACGAGCAGTACTTC; CDR3: CSAHKPGLAGRYEQYF
D: TRBD2; size: many; J: TRBJ2-5; V: TRBV7-2; DNA: TGTGCCAGCAGCGCGATGGGCGGGGGGACTTTCCAAGAGACCCAGTACTTC; CDR3: CASSAMGGGTFQETQYF
D: NA; size: few; J: TRBJ1-1; V: TRBV20-1; DNA: TGCAGTGCTAGCGCGGCAGGGAAGGACACTGAAGCTTTCTTT; CDR3: CSASAAGKDTEAFF
D: TRBD2; size: few; J: TRBJ2-4; V: TRBV20-1; DNA: TGCAGTGCTCTACGGACTAGCGGGGGGGCTTTCAGCATTCAGTACTTC; CDR3: CSALRTSGGAFSIQYF
D: NA; size: many; J: TRBJ2-5; V: TRBV12-3/TRBV12-4; DNA: TGTGCCAGCAGTTTACTCTTAGGGGGAGAGACCCAGTACTTC; CDR3: CASSLLLGGETQYF
D: TRBD1; size: few; J: TRBJ1-1; V: TRBV5-1; DNA: TGCGCCAGCAGCTCTGGGACAGGCCAGAACACTGAAGCTTTCTTT; CDR3: CASSSGTGQNTEAFF
D: NA; size: NA; J: TRBJ2-1; V: TRBV14; DNA: TGTGCCAGCAGTGCAAATCGGGTCCACTACAATGAGCAGTTCTTC; CDR3: CASSANRVHYNEQFF
D: TRBD2; size: many; J: TRBJ2-1; V: TRBV30; DNA: TGTGCCTGGACTAGCGGGGGGGATCGAGAGCAGTTCTTC; CDR3: CAWTSGGDREQFF
D: TRBD1; size: NA; J: TRBJ1-1; V: TRBV11-2; DNA: TGTGCCAGCATGGACAGGAAAGGACTAAGCACTGAAGCTTTCTTT; CDR3: CASMDRKGLSTEAFF
D: TRBD2; size: NA; J: TRBJ2-7; V: TRBV7-2; DNA: TGTGCCAGCAGCGCGAGACTAGCCTTCACCTACGAGCAGTACTTC; CDR3: CASSARLAFTYEQYF
D: TRBD1; size: NA; J: TRBJ2-1; V: TRBV7-3; DNA: TGTGCCAGCAGCTCGACAGGGAAAAGCTCCTACAATGAGCAGTTCTTC; CDR3: CASSSTGKSSYNEQFF
D: TRBD1; size: few; J: TRBJ2-1; V: TRBV29-1; DNA: TGCAGCGTTGGGACAGGGGGAGGTTACAATGCGCAGTTCTTC; CDR3: CSVGTGGGYNAQFF